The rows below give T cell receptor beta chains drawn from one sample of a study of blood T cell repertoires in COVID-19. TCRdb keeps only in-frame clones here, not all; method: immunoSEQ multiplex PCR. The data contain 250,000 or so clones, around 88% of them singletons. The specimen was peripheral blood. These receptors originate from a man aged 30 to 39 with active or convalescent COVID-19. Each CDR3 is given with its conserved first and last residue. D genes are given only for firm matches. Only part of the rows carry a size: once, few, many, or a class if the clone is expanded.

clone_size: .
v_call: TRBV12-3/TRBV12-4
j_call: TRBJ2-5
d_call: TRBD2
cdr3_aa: CASSLGGQETQYF
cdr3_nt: TGTGCCAGCAGTTTGGGAGGGCAAGAGACCCAGTACTTC

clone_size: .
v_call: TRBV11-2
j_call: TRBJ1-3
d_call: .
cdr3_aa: CASSLVGRLSGNTIYF
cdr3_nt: TGTGCCAGCAGCTTAGTCGGGAGACTATCTGGAAACACCATATATTTT

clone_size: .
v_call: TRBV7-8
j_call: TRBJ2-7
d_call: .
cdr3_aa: CASSRGTGEQYF
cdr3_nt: TGTGCCAGCAGCCGAGGAACGGGGGAGCAGTACTTC

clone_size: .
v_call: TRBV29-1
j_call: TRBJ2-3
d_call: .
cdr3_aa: CSTGGGAGFADTQYF
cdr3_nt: TGCAGCACCGGTGGGGGGGCGGGTTTCGCAGATACGCAGTATTTT

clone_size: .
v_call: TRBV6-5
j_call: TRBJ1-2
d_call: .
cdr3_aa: CASSYSRRDYGYTF
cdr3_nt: TGTGCCAGCAGTTACTCGAGACGGGACTATGGCTACACCTTC

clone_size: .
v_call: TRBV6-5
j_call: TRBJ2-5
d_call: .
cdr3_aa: CASSSLGGETQYF
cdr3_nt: TGTGCCAGCAGTTCCCTGGGGGGAGAGACCCAGTACTTC

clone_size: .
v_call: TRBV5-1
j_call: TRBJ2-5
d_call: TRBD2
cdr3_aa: CASSTSGGEETQYF
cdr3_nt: TGCGCCAGCAGTACTAGCGGTGGTGAAGAGACCCAGTACTTC

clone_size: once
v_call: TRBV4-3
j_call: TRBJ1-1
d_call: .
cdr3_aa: CASSVRGLANTEAFF
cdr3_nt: TGCGCCAGCAGCGTTAGGGGATTGGCGAACACTGAAGCTTTCTTT

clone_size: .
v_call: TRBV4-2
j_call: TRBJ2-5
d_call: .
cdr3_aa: CASSQAGVSRETQYF
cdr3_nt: TGTGCCAGCAGCCAAGCGGGGGTATCGCGGGAGACCCAGTACTTC

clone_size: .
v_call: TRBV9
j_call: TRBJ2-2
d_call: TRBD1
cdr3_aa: CARDRGGTGELFF
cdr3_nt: TGTGCCAGAGACAGGGGTGGCACCGGGGAGCTGTTTTTT

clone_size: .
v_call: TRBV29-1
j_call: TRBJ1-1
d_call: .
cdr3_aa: CSAERGGEVTEAFF
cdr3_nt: TGCAGCGCCGAGAGGGGAGGGGAGGTCACTGAAGCTTTCTTT

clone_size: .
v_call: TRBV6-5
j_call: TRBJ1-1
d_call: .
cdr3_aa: CASSYSFLAANTEAFF
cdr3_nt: TGTGCCAGCAGTTACTCCTTTTTAGCTGCGAACACTGAAGCTTTCTTT

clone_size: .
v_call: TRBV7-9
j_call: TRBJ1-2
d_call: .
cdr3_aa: CASSVPRGNGYTF
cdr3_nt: TGTGCCAGCAGCGTCCCCAGGGGTAATGGCTACACCTTC

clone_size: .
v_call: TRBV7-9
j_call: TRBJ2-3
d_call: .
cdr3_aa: CASSLVSGASDTQYF
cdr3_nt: TGTGCCAGCAGCTTAGTAAGTGGGGCGTCAGATACGCAGTATTTT

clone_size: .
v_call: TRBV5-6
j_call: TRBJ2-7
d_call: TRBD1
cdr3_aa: CASRPGDRGSYEQYF
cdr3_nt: TGTGCCAGCAGACCCGGGGACAGGGGGTCCTACGAGCAGTACTTC

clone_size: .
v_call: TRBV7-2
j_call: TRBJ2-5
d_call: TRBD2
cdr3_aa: CASSPLTSLETQYF
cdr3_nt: TGTGCCAGCAGCCCACTGACTAGCCTAGAGACCCAGTACTTC

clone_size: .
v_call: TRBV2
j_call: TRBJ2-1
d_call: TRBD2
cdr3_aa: CASRAEVLAGRSYNEQFF
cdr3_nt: TGTGCCAGCAGGGCCGAGGTACTAGCGGGGCGCTCCTACAATGAGCAGTTCTTC

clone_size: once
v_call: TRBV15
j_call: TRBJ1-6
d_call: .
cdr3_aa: CATSEGPIYNSPLHF
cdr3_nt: TGTGCCACCAGCGAGGGCCCCATCTATAATTCACCCCTCCACTTT

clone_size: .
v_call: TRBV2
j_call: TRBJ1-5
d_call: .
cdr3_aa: CASSEERSYQPQHF
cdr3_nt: TGTGCCAGCAGCGAGGAGAGGTCGTATCAGCCCCAGCATTTT

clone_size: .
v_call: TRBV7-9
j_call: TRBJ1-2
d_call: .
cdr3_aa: CASSPTGNGYTF
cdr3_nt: TGTGCCAGCAGCCCTACAGGGAATGGCTACACCTTC

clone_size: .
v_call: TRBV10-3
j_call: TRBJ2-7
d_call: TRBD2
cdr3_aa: CAAGTSGGYEQYF
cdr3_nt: TGTGCCGCCGGGACTAGCGGGGGCTACGAGCAGTACTTC

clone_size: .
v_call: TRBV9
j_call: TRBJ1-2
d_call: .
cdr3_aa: CASSPQGAAYGYTF
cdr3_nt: TGTGCCAGCAGCCCCCAGGGCGCCGCATATGGCTACACCTTC

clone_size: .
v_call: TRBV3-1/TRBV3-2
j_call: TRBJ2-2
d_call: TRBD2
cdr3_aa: CASSLAAGGVFDTGELFF
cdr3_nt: TGTGCCAGCAGCCTGGCTGCGGGGGGGGTTTTTGACACCGGGGAGCTGTTTTTT

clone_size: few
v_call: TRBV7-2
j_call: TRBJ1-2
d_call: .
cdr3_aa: CASSLNTGINGYTF
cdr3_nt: TGTGCCAGCAGCCTCAATACAGGGATCAATGGCTACACCTTC

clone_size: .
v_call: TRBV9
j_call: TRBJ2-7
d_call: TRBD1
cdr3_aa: CASSQTGFYEQYF
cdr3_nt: TGTGCCAGCAGCCAGACAGGGTTTTACGAGCAGTACTTC

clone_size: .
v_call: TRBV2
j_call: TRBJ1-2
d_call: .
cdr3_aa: CASSDQTGRNYGYTF
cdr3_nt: TGTGCCAGCAGTGACCAGACAGGAAGGAACTATGGCTACACCTTC

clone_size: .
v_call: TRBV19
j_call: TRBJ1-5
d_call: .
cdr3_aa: CAIQAGRGSNQPQHF
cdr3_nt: TGTGCCATTCAGGCAGGGAGGGGGAGCAATCAGCCCCAGCATTTT

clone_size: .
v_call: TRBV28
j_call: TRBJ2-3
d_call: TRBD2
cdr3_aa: CASSLVTTSGTDTQYF
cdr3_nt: TGTGCCAGCAGTTTAGTTACGACTAGCGGCACAGATACGCAGTATTTT

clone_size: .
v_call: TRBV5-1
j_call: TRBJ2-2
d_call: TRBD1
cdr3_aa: CASSWDRTGDTGELFF
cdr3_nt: TGCGCCAGCAGCTGGGACCGGACAGGGGACACCGGGGAGCTGTTTTTT

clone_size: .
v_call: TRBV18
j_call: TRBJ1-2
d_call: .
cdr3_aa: CASSPIISGHDGYTF
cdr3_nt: TGTGCCAGCTCACCAATTATCTCAGGCCACGACGGCTACACCTTC

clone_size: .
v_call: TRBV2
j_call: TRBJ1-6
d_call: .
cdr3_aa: CASTPRDNSPLHF
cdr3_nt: TGTGCCAGCACCCCCAGGGATAATTCACCCCTCCACTTT

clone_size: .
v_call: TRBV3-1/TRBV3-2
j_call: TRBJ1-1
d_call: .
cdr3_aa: CASSQGGGVEAFF
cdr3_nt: TGTGCCAGCAGCCAAGGGGGCGGGGTTGAAGCTTTCTTT

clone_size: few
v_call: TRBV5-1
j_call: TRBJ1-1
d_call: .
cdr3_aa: CASNGRNTEAFF
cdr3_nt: TGCGCCAGCAACGGTAGGAACACTGAAGCTTTCTTT

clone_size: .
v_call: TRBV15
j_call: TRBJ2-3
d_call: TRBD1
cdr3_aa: CATSSDRVRGTQYF
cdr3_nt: TGTGCCACCAGCAGCGACAGGGTACGAGGGACGCAGTATTTT

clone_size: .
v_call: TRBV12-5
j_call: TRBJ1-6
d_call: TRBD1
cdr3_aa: CASGLPADREDSPLHF
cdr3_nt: TGTGCTAGTGGTTTGCCGGCGGACAGGGAGGATTCACCCCTCCACTTT

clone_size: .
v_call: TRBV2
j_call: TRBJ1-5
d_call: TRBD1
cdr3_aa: CASSDNRDRRQPQHF
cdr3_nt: TGTGCCAGCAGTGATAATCGGGACAGGCGGCAGCCCCAGCATTTT

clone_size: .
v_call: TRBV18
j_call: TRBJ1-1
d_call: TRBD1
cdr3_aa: CASSPGQTTEAFF
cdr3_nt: TGTGCCAGCTCACCGGGACAGACCACTGAAGCTTTCTTT

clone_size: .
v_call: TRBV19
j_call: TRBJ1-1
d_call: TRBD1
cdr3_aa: CASCPSGGLTEAFF
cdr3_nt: TGTGCCAGTTGCCCCTCAGGGGGCTTGACTGAAGCTTTCTTT

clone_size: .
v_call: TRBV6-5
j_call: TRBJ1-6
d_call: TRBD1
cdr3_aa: CAIAMTGSDSPLHF
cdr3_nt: TGTGCCATAGCGATGACAGGGTCGGATTCACCCCTCCACTTT

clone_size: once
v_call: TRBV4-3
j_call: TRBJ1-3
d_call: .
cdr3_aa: CASSQVSGRNTIYF
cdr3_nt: TGCGCCAGCAGCCAAGTTTCAGGAAGAAACACCATATATTTT

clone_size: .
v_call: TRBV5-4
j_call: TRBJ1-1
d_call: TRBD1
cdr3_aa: CASSLPPGQTTEAFF
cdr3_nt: TGTGCCAGCAGCTTGCCCCCGGGACAGACCACTGAAGCTTTCTTT

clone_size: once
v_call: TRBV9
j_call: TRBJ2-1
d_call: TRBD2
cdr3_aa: CASSVAVSGGAPYNEQFF
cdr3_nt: TGTGCCAGCAGCGTAGCTGTTAGCGGGGGGGCCCCCTACAATGAGCAGTTCTTC

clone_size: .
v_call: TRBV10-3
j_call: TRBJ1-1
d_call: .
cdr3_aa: CAIATATNTEAFF
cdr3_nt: TGTGCCATTGCGACAGCCACGAACACTGAAGCTTTCTTT

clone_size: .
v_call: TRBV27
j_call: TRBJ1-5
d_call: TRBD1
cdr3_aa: CASSPTRQGIDQPQHF
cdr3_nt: TGTGCCAGCAGCCCGACGCGACAGGGGATCGATCAGCCCCAGCATTTT

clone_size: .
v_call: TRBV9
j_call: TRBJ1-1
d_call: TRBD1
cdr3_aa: CASSQDWDSRTEAFF
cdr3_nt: TGTGCCAGCAGCCAAGATTGGGACAGTCGCACTGAAGCTTTCTTT

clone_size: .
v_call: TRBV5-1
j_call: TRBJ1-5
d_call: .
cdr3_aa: CASSLEGVSNQPQHF
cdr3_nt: TGCGCCAGCAGCTTGGAAGGGGTTAGCAATCAGCCCCAGCATTTT

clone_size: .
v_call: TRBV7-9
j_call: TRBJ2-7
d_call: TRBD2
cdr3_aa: CASSPSGGRPYEQYF
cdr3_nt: TGTGCCAGCAGCCCTAGCGGGGGCCGCCCCTACGAGCAGTACTTC

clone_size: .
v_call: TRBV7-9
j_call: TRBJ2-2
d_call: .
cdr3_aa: CASSLDRTGELFF
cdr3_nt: TGTGCCAGCAGCTTAGACCGGACCGGGGAGCTGTTTTTT

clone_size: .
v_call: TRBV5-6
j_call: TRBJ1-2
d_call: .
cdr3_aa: CASSLGLGIIQDGNYGYTF
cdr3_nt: TGTGCCAGCAGCTTGGGCTTGGGGATAATACAGGATGGGAACTATGGCTACACCTTC